The 30 T cell receptor beta chains reported below all come from one sample, sequenced in a study of T cell repertoires in cytomegalovirus infection (dated by TCRdb to between 2018 and 2021). Reads for this sample came from an Illumina HiSeq 1500. TCRdb applied fastp at Q25 and MiXCR to the public reads, then kept only in-frame beta chains. CDR3 protein duplicates are merged, each entry listing the most common genes and DNA. For this sample there are around 210,000 distinct CDR3 sequences; around 6.2% appear just once. The ten largest account for more than 5.5% of the sample. The source material was PBMCs. The receptors shown here come from a human donor in good health (CMV status not recorded). Some clones in this sample may be carry-over from other donors' samples.

This clonotype was counted many times. This chain connects TRBV19 to TRBJ2-6, with a tentative D call TRBD2 (6 bases). Trimming left V 1 base short and J 0 bases short, with 10 bases between. The CDR3 extends over 17 amino acids. Germline CDR1 reads LNHDA; CDR2 reads SQIVND (reference sequence). CDR3 region: CASSIASVSSGANVLTF. The CDR3 DNA follows: TGTGCCAGTAGTATAGCTAGCGTCAGCTCTGGGGCCAACGTCCTGACTTTC. The variable domain in full, completed from reference TRBV19 and TRBJ2-6, reads DGGITQSPKYLFRKEGQNVTLSCEQNLNHDAMYWYRQDPGQGLRLIYYSQIVNDFQKGDIAEGYSVSREKKESFPLTVTSAQKNPTAFYLCASSIASVSSGANVLTFGAGSRLTVL.

This clonotype was detected ten times or more. The chain carries TRBV2 and TRBJ1-2; D possibly corresponds to TRBD1 (5 bases). Trimming shortened V by 0 bases and J by 8 bases, and 13 bases separated the two germline ends. This CDR3 contains 14 residues. The germline V gene has CDR1 SNHLY and CDR2 FYNNEI. The CDR3 nucleotides are TGTGCCAGCAGTGAAGCGAGGCAGGGCAACGGCTACACCTTC. It is translated as CASSEARQGNGYTF.

The chain joins TRBV10-3 to TRBJ1-5, with D uncertain. This CDR3 is built from 15 residues. Trimming removed 2 bases at V and 2 bases at J, with 10 bases between. Looked up from germline, CDR1 is ENHRY and CDR2 is SYGVKD. CDR3 loop: CAISEHGVGNQPQHF. DNA of the CDR3: TGTGCCATCAGTGAGCACGGGGTGGGCAATCAGCCCCAGCATTTT.

This clonotype has a count of ten or more. V usage is TRBV5-6 and J usage is TRBJ2-3; 12 nucleotides align to TRBD1. CDR1 is SGHDT, CDR2 YYEEEE, per germline. The CDR3 sequence is 13 residues long. Unmatched junction bases numbered 5, after V lost 9 bases and J lost 6 bases. This chain's CDR3 is CATWGQGADTQYF. The CDR3 DNA sequence: TGTGCCACCTGGGGACAGGGGGCCGATACGCAGTATTTT.

This clonotype was detected many times. The chain joins TRBV7-2 to TRBJ2-7; D is perhaps TRBD1 (6 bases). Germline CDR1 reads SGHTA; CDR2 reads FQGNSA. The CDR3 consists of 13 residues. Trimming left V 2 bases short and J 6 bases short, with 11 bases between. CDR3 amino acids: CASSLPNRVEQYF. The CDR3, as DNA: TGTGCCAGCAGCTTACCGAACAGGGTCGAGCAGTACTTC.

This chain connects TRBV29-1 to TRBJ2-5; D is undetermined. V lost 3 bases and J 5 bases, leaving 13 bases between the germline ends. This CDR3 is 13 amino acids long. The germline CDR1 and CDR2 sequences are SQVTM and ANQGSEA. The CDR3 sequence is CSVDAALAETQYF. CDR3 nucleotides: TGCAGCGTTGACGCCGCACTGGCGGAGACCCAGTACTTC.

This clonotype was detected ten times or more. V gene TRBV5-4 combines with J gene TRBJ1-2, with 7 bases aligning to TRBD1. V was clipped by 0 bases and J by 4 bases; unmatched bases: 6. CDR1 is SGHNT and CDR2 is YYREEE in the germline V gene (reference sequence). The CDR3 contains 15 residues. The CDR3 region is CASSLGWDRSYGYTF. CDR3 DNA sequence: TGTGCCAGCAGCTTGGGATGGGACAGAAGCTATGGCTACACCTTC.

There are many counts of this clonotype. The chain has TRBV15 and TRBJ1-6; the D is unclear. CDR3 length: 15 amino acids. Looked up from germline, CDR1 is LNHNV and CDR2 is YYDKDF (reference sequence). Trimming took 0 bases from V and 2 from J, leaving 5 bases between them. The CDR3 here is CATSRDRAYNSPLHF. DNA for the CDR3: TGTGCCACCAGCAGAGACCGGGCCTATAATTCACCCCTCCACTTT.

This clonotype came up many times. V is TRBV12-3 or TRBV12-4 and J is TRBJ2-1; 7 bases line up with TRBD1. The CDR3 sequence is 16 residues long. V shed 6 bases and J 0 bases; nucleotides not matched to a gene: 8. CDR3 loop: CASRPLTGNSYNEQFF. The CDR3 DNA sequence: TGTGCCAGCAGGCCCCTGACAGGGAACTCCTACAATGAGCAGTTCTTC.

J is TRBJ2-5 and V is TRBV4-3, with TRBD1 matching over 8 bases. The junction had 5 bases not matched to a gene; V was cut back by 1 base and J by 4 bases. From germline, CDR1 is LGHNA and CDR2 YSLEER. The CDR3 contains 15 residues. This CDR3 is CASSQGTGLGETQYF. CDR3 bases: TGCGCCAGCAGCCAAGGGACAGGGTTGGGAGAGACCCAGTACTTC.

The rearrangement uses TRBV15 and TRBJ2-3; D is undetermined. The germline V gene encodes CDR1 LNHNV and CDR2 YYDKDF (reference sequence). V gave up 5 bases and J gave up 4 bases, with 13 bases separating them. The CDR3 is 14 residues long. Written as DNA, the CDR3 is TGTGCCACCAGCCCTACTAATGGGGCAGATACGCAGTATTTT. Protein: CATSPTNGADTQYF.

This clonotype was found many times. The chain links TRBV20-1 to TRBJ2-2; weak D call: TRBD2 (5 bases). Germline V gives CDR1 DFQATT, CDR2 SNEGSKA (reference sequence). V dropped 1 base and J dropped 0 bases, with 21 bases sitting between them. This CDR3 is 19 amino acids long. In nucleotides, the CDR3 is TGCAGTGCTAGAGGAAGTGGAGGAGGCGTCTTCGCGAACACCGGGGAGCTGTTTTTT. Its protein product is CSARGSGGGVFANTGELFF.

At least ten counts were recorded for this clonotype. This chain joins TRBV7-3 and TRBJ1-4; TRBD1 aligns across 7 bases. The CDR3 length is 15 residues. Trimming took 6 bases from V and 8 from J; bases not matched to a gene: 12. Germline-derived CDR1 and CDR2 are SGHTA and FQGTGA. CDR3 residues: CASSPGQAPGEKLFF. The CDR3 region has the DNA TGTGCCAGCAGTCCCGGACAGGCCCCAGGGGAAAAACTGTTTTTT. Full variable domain (remainder filled in from reference TRBV7-3 and TRBJ1-4): GAGVSQTPSNKVTEKGKYVELRCDPISGHTALYWYRQSLGQGPEFLIYFQGTGAADDSGLPNDRFFAVRPEGSVSTLKIQRTERGDSAVYLCASSPGQAPGEKLFFGSGTQLSVL.

The CDR3 DNA follows: TGTGCCAGCAGCCCCCTGTCAAACACAGATACGCAGTATTTT. Protein product: CASSPLSNTDTQYF. The chain employs TRBV7-2 and TRBJ2-3; D gene unclear. In germline, CDR1 is SGHTA, CDR2 FQGNSA. V was clipped by 5 bases and J by 2 bases, with 11 bases between them. This CDR3 is built from 14 residues.

This clonotype appeared many times. The chain has TRBV4-3 and TRBJ1-1; a possible D gene is TRBD1 (5 bases). Germline values: CDR1 LGHNA, CDR2 YSLEER. Between the trimmed V and J ends, which lost 5 bases and 0 bases, there was a span of 10 bases. The CDR3 sequence is 14 residues long. The CDR3 loop reads CASSVQVMNTEAFF. Written as DNA, the CDR3 is TGCGCCAGCAGCGTACAGGTCATGAACACTGAAGCTTTCTTT.

This clonotype was seen ten or more times. The rearrangement links TRBV7-8 to TRBJ1-1; unclear D gene. Between the trimmed V and J ends, which lost 5 bases and 6 bases, there was a span of 10 bases. The germline gives CDR1 SGHVS, CDR2 FQNEAQ. The CDR3 is 12 residues long. CDR3 nucleotides: TGTGCCAGCAGCCCCTGGGAGGCTGAAGCTTTCTTT. The encoded protein is CASSPWEAEAFF.

This clonotype was picked up many times. The rearrangement links TRBV19 to TRBJ2-1; D perhaps matches TRBD2 (5 bases). This CDR3 is 13 amino acids long. Germline CDR1 is LNHDA and CDR2 is SQIVND (reference sequence). Trimming stripped 5 bases from V and 5 bases from J, with 10 bases between. This CDR3 reads CASSPGIHNEQFF. CDR3 nucleotide sequence: TGTGCCAGTAGTCCCGGGATCCACAATGAGCAGTTCTTC. Full variable domain (rest looked up from reference TRBV19 and TRBJ2-1): DGGITQSPKYLFRKEGQNVTLSCEQNLNHDAMYWYRQDPGQGLRLIYYSQIVNDFQKGDIAEGYSVSREKKESFPLTVTSAQKNPTAFYLCASSPGIHNEQFFGPGTRLTVL.

This clonotype was seen repeatedly, ten times or more. The rearrangement uses TRBV6-1 and TRBJ1-4; weak D call: TRBD1 (5 bases). The V and J ends lost 4 bases and 0 bases respectively, with 15 bases between them. The germline V gene encodes CDR1 MNHNS and CDR2 SASEGT. This CDR3 contains 17 residues. CDR3: CASSAGTAAATNEKLFF. The CDR3, as DNA: TGTGCCAGCAGTGCAGGGACGGCAGCCGCAACTAATGAAAAACTGTTTTTT.

This clonotype was seen many times. This chain links TRBV20-1 with TRBJ1-1; D is unclear. Germline-derived CDR1 and CDR2 are DFQATT and SNEGSKA (reference sequence). The CDR3 contains 13 residues. V was trimmed by 5 bases and J by 0 bases, leaving 10 bases between them. DNA of the CDR3: TGCAGTGCTCGATGGATGATGAACACTGAAGCTTTCTTT. Translation: CSARWMMNTEAFF.

This clonotype was detected many times. The chain joins TRBV6-2 or TRBV6-3 to TRBJ2-1, with D possibly being TRBD1 or TRBD2 (6 bases each). The germline CDR1 and CDR2 sequences are MNHEY and SVGEGT. The CDR3 is made up of 18 amino acids. Trimming left V 2 bases short and J 4 bases short, with 21 bases between. The CDR3 bases are TGTGCCAGCAGTTACCCACCGGGGGCAGGGCGGCTTTACAATGAGCAGTTCTTC. Translating gives CASSYPPGAGRLYNEQFF.

This clonotype was picked up many times. The genes are TRBV10-3 and TRBJ1-5, with 9 positions matching TRBD1. Looked up from germline, CDR1 is ENHRY and CDR2 is SYGVKD. The CDR3 contains 14 residues. V shed 5 bases and J 6 bases; nucleotides not matched to a gene: 5. CDR3 region: CAISPGQGRQPQHF. CDR3 bases: TGTGCCATCAGTCCGGGACAGGGACGTCAGCCCCAGCATTTT.

J is TRBJ1-5 and V is TRBV6-1; 9 nucleotides match TRBD1. The CDR3 is made up of 16 amino acids. Per germline, CDR1 MNHNS and CDR2 SASEGT. J was trimmed by 5 bases and V by 5 bases; bases with no gene match: 10. The chain's CDR3 is CASSSVDRGLDQPQHF. For the CDR3, the DNA is TGTGCCAGCAGTTCCGTGGACAGGGGATTAGATCAGCCCCAGCATTTT.

This clonotype was seen repeatedly, ten times or more. The chain couples TRBV6-1 to TRBJ2-7, with TRBD1 identical over 7 bases. The junction had 13 bases not matched to a gene; V was cut back by 8 bases and J by 3 bases. Germline V lookup: CDR1 MNHNS, CDR2 SASEGT. The CDR3 consists of 15 residues. The CDR3 DNA reads TGTGCCAGCCGGGAAGGACAGGCCTTACTCTACGAGCAGTACTTC. Protein sequence: CASREGQALLYEQYF.

This clonotype was seen repeatedly, ten times or more. CDR3 sequence reads: CASSSIREDGYEQYF. In DNA form, the CDR3 reads TGTGCCAGCAGTTCGATCCGGGAGGATGGCTACGAGCAGTACTTC. The chain links TRBV12-3 or TRBV12-4 to TRBJ2-7, with 7 positions matching TRBD2. Trimming cost V 4 bases and J 3 bases; bases outside gene matches: 9. This CDR3 has 15 residues.

This chain joins TRBV20-1 and TRBJ2-1, with TRBD2 matching 9 bases. Germline V gives CDR1 DFQATT, CDR2 SNEGSKA (reference sequence). Unmatched junction bases numbered 11, after V lost 2 bases and J lost 6 bases. CDR3 length: 16 residues. CDR3 nucleotides: TGCAGTGCTAGAAAGGTAGCGGGGGATAAAGGCAATGAGCAGTTCTTC. This translates into CSARKVAGDKGNEQFF.

The chain couples TRBV29-1 to TRBJ1-1, with D unclear. The V end lost 4 bases, the J end lost 5 bases, and 8 bases lay between the germline ends. The length of the CDR3 is 11 residues. Germline CDR1 reads SQVTM; CDR2 reads ANQGSEA. The CDR3 is CSVGTTTEAFF. In DNA, the CDR3 is TGCAGCGTTGGCACCACTACTGAAGCTTTCTTT. Drawing the rest from reference TRBV29-1 and TRBJ1-1, the complete variable domain is SAVISQKPSRDICQRGTSLTIQCQVDSQVTMMFWYRQQPGQSLTLIATANQGSEATYESGFVIDKFPISRPNLTFSTLTVSNMSPEDSSIYLCSVGTTTEAFFGQGTRLTVV.

This clonotype was picked up many times. The chain carries TRBV20-1 and TRBJ2-7; TRBD1 might be the D (6 bases). Germline assignment: CDR1 DFQATT and CDR2 SNEGSKA (reference sequence). The CDR3 totals 13 residues. CDR3 protein: CSAQPGVLDEQYF. For the CDR3, the DNA is TGCAGCGCCCAGCCAGGGGTTCTGGACGAGCAGTACTTC.

This clonotype has a count of ten or more. V usage is TRBV6-2 or TRBV6-3 and J usage is TRBJ2-5; unclear D gene. Trimming shortened V by 2 bases and J by 2 bases, and 0 bases separated the two germline ends. The CDR3 is 11 residues long. Germline V gene data show CDR1 as MNHEY and CDR2 as SVGEGT. CDR3 DNA: TGTGCCAGCAGTTACCAAGAGACCCAGTACTTC. It yields the protein CASSYQETQYF.

This clonotype was seen ten or more times. V gene TRBV28 combines with J gene TRBJ1-1; D is undetermined. Trimming pared 8 bases from V and 2 bases from J, leaving 12 bases between. The length of the CDR3 is 13 residues. From germline, CDR1 is MDHEN and CDR2 SYDVKM. CDR3 nucleotides: TGTGCCAGCGGAGGCCAGTTAAACACTGAAGCTTTCTTT. It yields the protein CASGGQLNTEAFF.

This clonotype was seen ten or more times. This chain links TRBV29-1 with TRBJ2-2; D call uncertain. Germline V lookup: CDR1 SQVTM, CDR2 ANQGSEA. The CDR3 has 12 residues. The V end was cut by 6 bases, the J end by 6 bases, with 11 bases between. CDR3 bases: TGCAGCGTCCCCGGGCGATCCGGGGAGCTGTTTTTT. This gives the protein CSVPGRSGELFF.